This T cell receptor beta chain was documented in a study of blood T cell repertoires in COVID-19. Study-wide context: Samples representing acute and convalescent COVID-19 were sourced from the United States, Italy and Spain. Sources were T cells, B-cell-depleted T cells, or PBMCs; the material itself was cDNA or gDNA.

This clone was counted between two and nine times. CDR1 is MNHEY, CDR2 SVGAGI, per germline. Trimming removed 8 bases at V and 1 base at J, with 14 bases between. The length of the CDR3 is 14 residues. Before being deemed recovered, Cohort 3 donors had two negative PCRs, clearance, or symptom resolution. Sequencing used immunoSEQ multiplex PCR; TCRdb keeps in-frame clones, though not all of them. The data show some 150,000 clones, roughly 84% seen once. The receptor comes from a man over 45 who had recovered from COVID-19. The sample taken for sequencing was PBMCs or T cells enriched from blood (not recorded which). The chain joins TRBV6-5 to TRBJ1-2, with D perhaps TRBD1 (6 bases). In nucleotides, the CDR3 is TGTGCCAGCCGGCGGGGGGCGAATAACTATGGCTACACCTTC. Protein product: CASRRGANNYGYTF.